This T cell receptor (beta chain) was retrieved from a study of shared clonotypes between healthy human individuals. Per the germline V gene, CDR1 is LNHNV and CDR2 is YYDKDF (reference sequence). The CDR3 has 15 amino acids. The ends were cut back, 1 base at V and 4 bases at J, with 11 bases in the middle. Using immunoSEQ multiplex PCR, the repertoire was profiled, and TCRdb retains in-frame clones only, with some absent. This sample yields about 2.3 million clones, of which more than 85% are seen a single time; approximately 0.4% belongs to the top ten. Input material: naive CD4+ T cells from PBMCs. Indicated subset: CD45RA+ positively selected. The source of this sequence is a young man in good health. Some clones in this sample may be carry-over from other donors' samples. The chain has TRBV15 and TRBJ1-3, with D tentatively TRBD1 (5 bases). This chain's CDR3 is CATSRAGYYGNTIYF. CDR3 bases: TGTGCCACCAGCAGAGCAGGGTACTACGGAAACACCATATATTTT.